Each of the 7 T cell receptor beta chains below was sequenced from the same sample in a study of CD4 T cells in relation to SARS-CoV-2 and coronaviruses. Repertoires were generated with immunoSEQ multiplex PCR, while TCRdb's copy carries only in-frame clones and drops some. Among about 37,000 clones listed, over 75% were seen once. Sequenced input: memory CD4+ T cells from PBMCs. The receptors originated from an adult with COVID-19.

This chain links TRBV10-3 with TRBJ2-7; no definite D call. Germline lookup yields CDR1 ENHRY and CDR2 SYGVKD. V shed 2 bases and J shed 13 bases, with 12 bases lying between them. The CDR3 extends over 11 amino acids. The CDR3 nucleotides read TGTGCCATCAGTGAGCTAGGCGAGGAATACTTC. It is translated as CAISELGEEYF.

This CDR3 reads CASIATNYNEQFF. The CDR3 bases are TGCGCCAGCATAGCGACAAATTACAATGAGCAGTTCTTC. The chain recombines TRBV5-1 with TRBJ2-1; weak D call: TRBD2 (5 bases). Germline loops: CDR1 SGHRS, CDR2 YFSETQ. The CDR3 totals 13 residues. Trimming left V 6 bases short and J 4 bases short, with 11 bases between.

This chain joins TRBV5-1 and TRBJ2-7; 8 bases line up with TRBD1. The CDR3 has 14 residues. The germline CDR1 and CDR2 sequences are SGHRS and YFSETQ. V lost 4 bases, J lost 2 bases, and 5 bases stayed unmatched. For the CDR3, the DNA is TGCGCCAGCAGCATCGGACAGGGCCCCTACGAGCAGTACTTC. This translates into CASSIGQGPYEQYF.

CDR3 amino acids: CASSLRPGELFF. Here the CDR3 DNA reads TGTGCCAGCAGCTTACGGCCCGGGGAGCTGTTTTTT. The V and J genes are TRBV5-4 and TRBJ2-2; D is uncertain. This CDR3 has 12 amino acids. CDR1 and CDR2 (germline): SGHNT, YYREEE (reference sequence). Trimming pared 2 bases from V and 6 bases from J, leaving 5 bases between.

This rearrangement joins TRBV6-2 or TRBV6-3 to TRBJ2-1; D not certain. Germline loops: CDR1 MNHEY, CDR2 SVGEGT. The CDR3 spans 16 residues. V was trimmed by 0 bases and J by 6 bases, leaving 15 bases between them. CDR3 protein: CASSYSFLGPSNEQFF. Written as DNA, the CDR3 is TGTGCCAGCAGTTACTCGTTTCTAGGGCCGAGCAATGAGCAGTTCTTC.

The J gene is TRBJ2-1, the V gene TRBV6-5; 13 nucleotides line up with TRBD2. Trimming cost V 4 bases and J 9 bases; bases outside gene matches: 9. The germline gives CDR1 MNHEY, CDR2 SVGAGI. The CDR3 loop spans 16 amino acids. The DNA for the CDR3 is TGTGCCAGCAGTTCGTGGACTAGCGGGAGTGTGGGTGAGCAGTTCTTC. Translating it yields CASSSWTSGSVGEQFF.

The chain uses TRBV19 and TRBJ1-2; 9 nucleotides match TRBD1. Germline V gene lookup returns CDR1 LNHDA and CDR2 SQIVND (reference sequence). The CDR3 length is 14 residues. V lost 5 bases, J lost 4 bases, and 5 bases stayed unmatched. The CDR3 sequence: CASSRDREGYGYTF. CDR3 in DNA: TGTGCCAGTAGTCGGGACAGGGAAGGCTATGGCTACACCTTC. The full variable domain, in which reference TRBV19 and TRBJ1-2 provide the parts outside the CDR3, is DGGITQSPKYLFRKEGQNVTLSCEQNLNHDAMYWYRQDPGQGLRLIYYSQIVNDFQKGDIAEGYSVSREKKESFPLTVTSAQKNPTAFYLCASSRDREGYGYTFGSGTRLTVV.